Below are 18 T cell receptor beta chains sequenced from a single sample in a study of blood T cell repertoires in COVID-19. Method: immunoSEQ multiplex PCR; TCRdb's copy keeps in-frame clones and lacks some. The sample lists about 210,000 clones, more than 70% occurring once. What was sequenced was peripheral blood. Source of these receptors: a man aged 50-59 years with active or convalescent COVID-19.

The chain joins TRBV19 to TRBJ1-1; no clear D gene. This CDR3 region has 14 residues. V dropped 8 bases and J dropped 1 base, with 14 bases sitting between them. The germline V gene encodes CDR1 LNHDA and CDR2 SQIVND (reference sequence). As DNA, the CDR3 is TGTGCCAGTCGTAATCTGCGGCGGAACACTGAAGCTTTCTTT. Translation: CASRNLRRNTEAFF.

The V gene is TRBV7-2, the J gene TRBJ1-2; 7 positions agree with TRBD1. Germline CDR1 and CDR2: SGHTA and FQGNSA. Trimming took 0 bases from V and 4 from J; bases not matched to a gene: 5. This CDR3 has 15 residues. The CDR3 bases are TGTGCCAGCAGCTTAGCCGCAAGGGACAGCTATGGCTACACCTTC. Translation: CASSLAARDSYGYTF.

The J gene is TRBJ1-1, the V gene TRBV28; D perhaps matches TRBD1 (6 bases). From germline, CDR1 is MDHEN and CDR2 SYDVKM. The ends were cut back, 6 bases at V and 2 bases at J, with 13 bases in the middle. The CDR3 length is 14 residues. The CDR3 loop reads CASSPQGSNTEAFF. Here the CDR3 DNA reads TGTGCCAGCAGCCCCCAGGGGTCTAACACTGAAGCTTTCTTT. Using reference TRBV28 and TRBJ1-1 for the parts outside the CDR3, the full variable domain is DVKVTQSSRYLVKRTGEKVFLECVQDMDHENMFWYRQDPGLGLRLIYFSYDVKMKEKGDIPEGYSVSREKKERFSLILESASTNQTSMYLCASSPQGSNTEAFFGQGTRLTVV.

The chain links TRBV18 to TRBJ1-5; TRBD1 aligns across 10 bases. Germline V gives CDR1 KGHSH, CDR2 LQKENI. Losses at the gene ends were 4 bases for V and 6 bases for J; bases not matched to a gene: 6. There are 15 residues in the CDR3. The CDR3 loop is CASSLGTGVVQPQHF. CDR3 sequence (DNA): TGTGCCAGCTCACTCGGGACAGGGGTGGTTCAGCCCCAGCATTTT. The full variable domain, with the rest looked up from reference TRBV18 and TRBJ1-5, is NAGVMQNPRHLVRRRGQEARLRCSPMKGHSHVYWYRQLPEEGLKFMVYLQKENIIDESGMPKERFSAEFPKEGPSILRIQQVVRGDSAAYFCASSLGTGVVQPQHFGDGTRLSIL.

The chain carries TRBV7-2 and TRBJ1-2, with TRBD1 matching 7 bases. V lost 3 bases to trimming and J lost 6 bases; unmatched junction nucleotides: 4. CDR1 and CDR2 from the germline V gene are SGHTA and FQGNSA. The length of the CDR3 is 13 residues. CDR3 in amino acids: CASSFDRADGYTF. Written as DNA, the CDR3 is TGTGCCAGCAGCTTTGACAGGGCTGATGGCTACACCTTC.

This clone was detected only a few times. The rearrangement uses TRBV28 and TRBJ2-5; 12 nucleotides align to TRBD1. The V gene's germline CDR1 is MDHEN and CDR2 SYDVKM. The CDR3 loop spans 15 amino acids. The V and J ends lost 2 bases and 5 bases, in that order; junction bases with no gene match: 3. Here the CDR3 DNA reads TGTGCCAGCAGTTTAGCGGGACAGGGGGCCGAGACCCAGTACTTC. Its protein is CASSLAGQGAETQYF. Based on the CDR3 plus reference TRBV28 and TRBJ2-5, the full variable domain is DVKVTQSSRYLVKRTGEKVFLECVQDMDHENMFWYRQDPGLGLRLIYFSYDVKMKEKGDIPEGYSVSREKKERFSLILESASTNQTSMYLCASSLAGQGAETQYFGPGTRLLVL.

The V and J genes are TRBV19 and TRBJ1-6; 9 nucleotides align to TRBD1. The V gene end was trimmed by 6 bases and the J gene end by 0 bases; junction bases not matched to a gene: 15. Germline V lookup: CDR1 LNHDA, CDR2 SQIVND (reference sequence). The CDR3 totals 20 residues. This chain's CDR3 is CASRRHGDRVNFSYNSPLHF. CDR3 bases: TGTGCCAGTAGACGGCACGGGGACAGGGTGAACTTCTCCTATAATTCACCCCTCCACTTT.

V gene TRBV25-1 combines with J gene TRBJ2-2; tentatively, D is TRBD1 (5 bases). The CDR3 has 12 residues. Germline V CDR1 and CDR2: MGHDK, SYGVNS. The ends were cut back, 4 bases at V and 5 bases at J, with 5 bases in the middle. CDR3 loop: CASSGQTGELFF. DNA of the CDR3: TGTGCCAGCAGTGGACAGACCGGGGAGCTGTTTTTT.

This sequence joins TRBV6-1 and TRBJ2-1; the D gene is possibly TRBD1 (6 bases). V gave up 4 bases and J gave up 0 bases, with 13 bases separating them. Germline lookup yields CDR1 MNHNS and CDR2 SASEGT. The CDR3 covers 16 residues. The CDR3 is CASSVVDRSSYNEQFF. The CDR3 DNA is TGTGCCAGCAGTGTAGTAGACAGGAGCTCCTACAATGAGCAGTTCTTC.

The CDR3 is CASQGLAGAIAKNIQYF. The DNA of the CDR3 is TGCGCCAGCCAGGGACTAGCGGGGGCCATAGCCAAAAACATTCAGTACTTC. V and J are TRBV10-1 and TRBJ2-4; 14 bases match TRBD2. CDR1 is WNHNN and CDR2 is SYGVQD in the germline V gene (reference sequence). The CDR3 extends over 17 amino acids. J lost 0 bases, V lost 8 bases, and 6 bases had no gene match.

This clone was seen only a few times. The chain combines TRBV7-6 with TRBJ2-1; possible D gene TRBD1, 6 bases. The length of the CDR3 is 15 residues. Trimming shortened V by 1 base and J by 7 bases, and 14 bases separated the two germline ends. CDR1 SGHVS and CDR2 FNYEAQ come from the germline V gene. The CDR3 region has the DNA TGTGCCAGCAGCTTAGGCCCTGGACAGACAAATGAGCAGTTCTTC. Protein sequence: CASSLGPGQTNEQFF.

V is TRBV27 and J is TRBJ2-3; 9 bases agree with TRBD1. This CDR3 comprises 16 residues. Trimming took 6 bases from V and 0 from J; bases not matched to a gene: 7. Germline lookup yields CDR1 MNHEY and CDR2 SMNVEV (reference sequence). CDR3 in DNA: TGTGCCAGCAGGGCCCGACAGGGGGGGAGCACAGATACGCAGTATTTT. This codes for CASRARQGGSTDTQYF.

This clone was detected a few times. DNA for the CDR3: TGTGCCATCCGTCCCGGGACAGGAGAGCATACCGCCAAAAACATTCAGTACTTC. It is translated as CAIRPGTGEHTAKNIQYF. The chain is built from TRBV10-3 and TRBJ2-4; 8 nucleotides agree with TRBD1. The CDR3 totals 18 residues. Germline V CDR1 and CDR2: ENHRY, SYGVKD. The ends lost 8 bases at V and 1 base at J; junction bases unmatched: 16.

The CDR3 is CAWSFFVGSRSPTNEKLFF. The CDR3 coding sequence is TGTGCCTGGAGTTTTTTCGTCGGCTCCAGGTCCCCAACTAATGAAAAACTGTTTTTT. V and J are TRBV30 and TRBJ1-4; D is uncertain. The V gene's germline CDR1 is GTSNPN and CDR2 SVGIG (reference sequence). V shed 2 bases and J shed 0 bases, with 22 bases lying between them. The CDR3 runs to 19 residues.

This clone has only a few counts. The chain employs TRBV4-1 and TRBJ1-2, with TRBD1 matching 9 bases. The trim removed 0 bases at V and 2 bases at J, leaving 7 bases unmatched. The CDR3 sequence is 17 residues long. CDR1 MGHRA and CDR2 YSYEKL come from the germline V gene. The CDR3 sequence is CASSQDRTGGLNYGYTF. In DNA form, the CDR3 reads TGCGCCAGCAGCCAAGATAGAACAGGGGGCCTAAACTATGGCTACACCTTC.

The chain is built from TRBV25-1 and TRBJ2-2, with D possibly being TRBD2 (5 bases). CDR1 and CDR2 from the germline V gene are MGHDK and SYGVNS. The germline V and J ends were trimmed by 5 bases and 4 bases, with 14 bases remaining between them. The CDR3 runs to 15 residues. CDR3 bases: TGTGCCAGCAGTAAACGGCCCGGGGTCACCGGGGAGCTGTTTTTT. Amino acid sequence: CASSKRPGVTGELFF.

The chain combines TRBV19 with TRBJ1-5; the D gene is possibly TRBD1 (6 bases). Germline assignment: CDR1 LNHDA and CDR2 SQIVND (reference sequence). This CDR3 comprises 15 residues. Deletions cut 3 bases from V and 4 bases from J, with 13 bases between. For the CDR3, the DNA is TGTGCCAGTAGTATCGGGGGGCTTGGGAATCAGCCCCAGCATTTT. This sequence encodes CASSIGGLGNQPQHF.

Only one count was recorded for this clone. The chain carries TRBV11-2 and TRBJ2-3, with D possibly matching TRBD2 (6 bases). Per germline, CDR1 SGHAT and CDR2 FQNNGV. V lost 1 base and J lost 0, with 11 bases in between. The CDR3 has 16 amino acids. This CDR3 reads CASSLGRVFSTDTQYF. The CDR3 nucleotides are TGTGCCAGCAGCTTAGGGAGGGTGTTTAGCACAGATACGCAGTATTTT.